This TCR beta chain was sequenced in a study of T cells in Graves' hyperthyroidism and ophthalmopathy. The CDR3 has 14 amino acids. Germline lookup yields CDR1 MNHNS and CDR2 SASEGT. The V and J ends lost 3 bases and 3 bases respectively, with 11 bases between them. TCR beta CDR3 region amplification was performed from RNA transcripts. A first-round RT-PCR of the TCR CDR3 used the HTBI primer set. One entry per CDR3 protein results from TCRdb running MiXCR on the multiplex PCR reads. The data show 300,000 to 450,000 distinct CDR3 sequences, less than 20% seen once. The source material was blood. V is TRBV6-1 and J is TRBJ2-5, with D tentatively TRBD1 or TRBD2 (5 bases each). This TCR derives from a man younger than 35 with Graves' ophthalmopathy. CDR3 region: CASSEGRNKETQYF. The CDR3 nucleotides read TGTGCCAGCAGTGAGGGACGGAATAAAGAGACCCAGTACTTC.